The TCR delta chain under discussion was sequenced for a study of γδ T cells in repeated Plasmodium falciparum infection (dated by TCRdb to 2020 to 2022). A note on the overall study: In the natural-infection arm, Malian children exposed to intense seasonal malaria transmission were enrolled and compared against age and gender matched Australian children. Malian gammadelta TCR repertoires were analysed cross-sectionally during no-transmission periods and longitudinally across acute febrile malaria episodes. The study looked at how repeated Plasmodium falciparum infection shapes the human gammadelta T cell repertoire, using both natural infection in Mali and controlled human malaria infection. Four controlled human malaria infections were administered to several malaria-naive U.S. adults over about 600 days by bites from P. falciparum NF54-infected Anopheles stephensi mosquitoes. Controlled-infection subjects were sampled at baseline, immediately before selected infections, and 21 days after each infection.

The library was produced with multiplex PCR. Reads for this sample came from an Illumina MiSeq. Every sorted gammadelta T cell sample had both its TCR gamma (TRG) and TCR delta (TRD) chains sequenced. The authors processed their data as follows. The repertoire analyses used clonotype tree plots, the accumulated frequency of the top 20 clonotypes, and diversity index (DI) and D75 metrics. Via CATT, TCRdb reprocessed the public reads, and rows with identical DNA were then joined. TCRdb, rather than the study authors, made the V and J calls. The sample data list over 55,000 delta-chain clones, and roughly 1.8% of these were observed just once. The ten largest clones capture 15% of the sample. Many counts were recorded for this clone. Its antigen is unknown. The TCRdb protein comes from a much larger clone and disagrees with this DNA's translation at residue 14, likely due to a read error; the protein given here is derived from the DNA.

What the work shows at the level of the full study, not this receptor alone: The controlled-infection cohort was small, limiting analysis of inter-individual variability in gammadelta T cell responses. Generalizability was limited because the Malian cohort was drawn from a small rural village of predominantly one ethnic group.

The sample consisted of gamma-delta T cells from blood. The receptor was derived from a pool of human donors (malaria-infected and uninfected, not separated).

In nucleotide form, the sequence is TGTGCTCTTGGGGATGTCCGGGTTAGTTTTGCCGGTTACCGGGGATACACCGATAAACTCATCTTT. This translates into CALGDVRVSFAGYRGYTDKLIF. This chain is built from TRDV1 and TRDJ1, with TRDD3 tentatively as D gene (6 bases match). Reading from cysteine to phenylalanine, the CDR3 counts 22 amino acids. The retained sequence is limited to the CDR3, 66 bases, with the frame set at the first base. V and J are truncated by 3 bases and 0 bases respectively, leaving an intervening sequence of 32 bases. The germline V gene gives CDR1 as TSWWSYY and CDR2 as QGS.